A selection of T cell receptor beta chains follows, all from one sample in a study of early T cells in non-severe SARS-CoV-2 infection. TCRdb passed the 5' RACE reads through MiXCR, listing each CDR3 protein once. The profile covers 55,000 to 65,000 distinct CDR3 sequences, with roughly a tenth appearing a single time and roughly 6% taken by the ten largest. Sequencing was done on a sample of whole blood. Source of these receptors: an adult who was a healthcare worker with PCR-confirmed SARS-CoV-2 infection or an uninfected control (not recorded which). Both conserved end residues are part of each CDR3. Fields, in order: V gene, J gene, D gene, clone size, CDR3 protein, CDR3 DNA. The D gene is left open where the match is weak. Only some rows state a clone size, as once, few, many or a class for expanded clones.

TRBV5-1	TRBJ2-1	NA	NA	CASSLVGPPVDEQFF	TGCGCCAGCAGCTTGGTGGGACCCCCGGTCGATGAGCAGTTCTTC
TRBV6-5	TRBJ2-1	NA	many	CAASRGGDEQFF	TGTGCCGCCAGCAGAGGAGGCGATGAGCAGTTCTTC
TRBV20-1	TRBJ1-5	NA	NA	CSARDRARGGRNQPQHF	TGCAGTGCTAGAGATCGGGCCAGGGGAGGCCGCAATCAGCCCCAGCATTTT
TRBV16	TRBJ1-2	NA	many	CASSQYSEGSNYGYTF	TGTGCCAGCAGCCAATATTCGGAGGGTTCTAACTATGGCTACACCTTC
TRBV5-4	TRBJ2-1	TRBD2	many	CASSLALAGVEDDEQFF	TGTGCCAGCAGCTTAGCGCTAGCGGGGGTCGAGGATGATGAGCAGTTCTTC
TRBV7-2	TRBJ2-7	NA	many	CASSRFAGYEQYF	TGTGCCAGCAGCCGTTTCGCAGGCTACGAGCAGTACTTC
TRBV29-1	TRBJ2-7	TRBD1	NA	CSARTGYEQYF	TGCAGCGCCCGGACAGGATACGAGCAGTACTTC
TRBV29-1	TRBJ2-7	NA	once	CSVAQEPLYEQYF	TGCAGCGTTGCGCAGGAACCCCTCTACGAGCAGTACTTC
TRBV29-1	TRBJ2-7	NA	NA	CSVGNEQYF	TGCAGCGTTGGAAACGAGCAGTACTTC
TRBV7-2	TRBJ2-3	TRBD2	few	CASSRQAGAPDTQYF	TGTGCCAGCAGCCGTCAAGCGGGAGCCCCAGATACGCAGTATTTT
TRBV7-6	TRBJ2-3	NA	many	CASSLAGLRTDTQYF	TGTGCCAGCAGCTTAGCCGGACTGAGAACAGATACGCAGTATTTT
TRBV20-1	TRBJ2-1	NA	NA	CSARDSSGVRSYNEQFF	TGCAGTGCTAGAGATTCCTCCGGGGTTCGGTCCTACAATGAGCAGTTCTTC
TRBV4-3	TRBJ1-2	NA	few	CASSQGGGINYGYTF	TGCGCCAGCAGCCAAGGTGGAGGGATTAACTATGGCTACACCTTC
TRBV5-4	TRBJ2-2	NA	many	CASSLVVGTVTGELFF	TGTGCCAGCAGCTTGGTAGTTGGCACGGTCACCGGGGAGCTGTTTTTT
TRBV12-3/TRBV12-4	TRBJ1-2	NA	NA	CASSKAVNYGYTF	TGTGCCAGCAGTAAAGCGGTTAACTATGGCTACACCTTC
TRBV20-1	TRBJ1-2	TRBD1	NA	CSARDSSQGADYGYTF	TGCAGTGCTAGAGATAGTAGCCAGGGGGCGGACTATGGCTACACCTTC
TRBV2	TRBJ1-6	TRBD1	many	CASSGTGGNSPLHF	TGTGCCAGCAGTGGGACAGGGGGAAATTCACCCCTCCACTTT
TRBV7-6	TRBJ2-1	TRBD2	NA	CASSLVREGGEQFF	TGTGCCAGCAGCTTAGTGAGGGAGGGCGGTGAGCAGTTCTTC
TRBV20-1	TRBJ1-2	NA	once	CSAQSYGYTF	TGCAGCGCCCAGAGTTATGGCTACACCTTC
TRBV27	TRBJ2-1	TRBD1	many	CASRRQGSSYNEQFF	TGTGCCAGCAGGAGACAGGGCAGCTCCTACAATGAGCAGTTCTTC
TRBV7-2	TRBJ2-2	NA	many	CASSLEAGELFF	TGTGCCAGCAGCTTAGAGGCCGGGGAGCTGTTTTTT
TRBV6-5	TRBJ2-7	NA	NA	CASRRGRGQGEQYF	TGTGCCAGCAGACGGGGGAGGGGGCAGGGGGAGCAGTACTTC
TRBV2	TRBJ2-3	NA	NA	CASKRDLADTQYF	TGTGCCAGCAAGAGGGATTTGGCAGATACGCAGTATTTT
TRBV27	TRBJ2-5	NA	many	CASSPWSGQETQYF	TGTGCCAGCAGTCCCTGGAGCGGCCAAGAGACCCAGTACTTC
TRBV20-1	TRBJ2-7	TRBD1	many	CSTTGSRYEQYF	TGCAGTACGACAGGGAGTAGGTACGAGCAGTACTTC
TRBV5-5	TRBJ1-1	NA	NA	CASTSMGRESEAFF	TGTGCCAGCACATCCATGGGCCGCGAATCTGAAGCTTTCTTT
TRBV2	TRBJ2-6	NA	NA	CASRKQMTSSGANVLTF	TGTGCCAGCAGGAAGCAAATGACATCCTCTGGGGCCAACGTCCTGACTTTC
TRBV12-2	TRBJ1-1	NA	few	CASRLAPRGIKNTEAFF	TGTGCAAGTCGCTTAGCGCCCCGGGGGATAAAGAACACTGAAGCTTTCTTT
TRBV11-2	TRBJ2-5	NA	many	CASSLNGGVEAGETQYF	TGTGCCAGCAGCTTAAATGGCGGGGTCGAGGCGGGGGAGACCCAGTACTTC
TRBV3-1	TRBJ2-3	NA	medium-sized	CASSRSGDLITDTQYF	TGTGCCAGCAGCCGAAGCGGAGATCTCATAACAGATACGCAGTATTTT
TRBV7-6	TRBJ2-5	NA	few	CASSLKATGETQYF	TGTGCCAGCAGCTTAAAGGCAACTGGCGAGACCCAGTACTTC
TRBV6-5	TRBJ2-4	TRBD1	few	CASRPDRVVNIQYF	TGTGCCAGCAGGCCGGACAGGGTAGTGAACATTCAGTACTTC
TRBV7-3	TRBJ2-3	NA	NA	CASSEGGRVADTQYF	TGTGCCAGCAGTGAGGGGGGACGTGTCGCAGATACGCAGTATTTT
TRBV27	TRBJ2-5	NA	medium-sized	CASSTRGDPPETQYF	TGTGCCAGCAGTACTAGAGGGGACCCACCAGAGACCCAGTACTTC
TRBV18	TRBJ2-7	NA	few	CASSPPGAVGEQYF	TGTGCCAGCTCCCCCCCGGGAGCAGTGGGCGAGCAGTACTTC
TRBV20-1	TRBJ1-2	TRBD1	many	CSARDRDRPTRGYTF	TGCAGTGCTAGAGATCGGGACAGACCTACTCGGGGCTACACCTTC
TRBV12-3/TRBV12-4	TRBJ1-4	NA	few	CASSLGQGGMNPLFF	TGTGCCAGCAGTTTAGGGCAGGGAGGAATGAACCCCCTGTTTTTT
TRBV5-6	TRBJ2-7	NA	many	CASSLGTGGRGNF	TGTGCCAGCAGCTTGGGTACTGGGGGGAGAGGAAACTTC
TRBV30	TRBJ2-1	NA	many	CAWSPGMGWNEQFF	TGTGCCTGGAGTCCAGGGATGGGGTGGAATGAGCAGTTCTTC
TRBV5-1	TRBJ1-3	TRBD1	many	CASSPGTAGNTIYF	TGCGCCAGCAGCCCCGGGACAGCTGGAAACACCATATATTTT
TRBV7-9	TRBJ2-2	NA	NA	CASSLKTGELFF	TGTGCCAGCAGCCTAAAAACCGGGGAGCTGTTTTTT
TRBV12-3/TRBV12-4	TRBJ1-1	NA	many	CASLQDTEAFF	TGTGCCAGCCTTCAGGACACTGAAGCTTTCTTT
TRBV29-1	TRBJ2-1	NA	few	CSVEGGVFNEQFF	TGCAGCGTTGAAGGGGGGGTTTTCAATGAGCAGTTCTTC